Following are 4 T cell receptor beta chains from one sample sequenced in a study of cytomegalovirus exposure and HLA in healthy donors. 60 Vbeta and 13 Jbeta primers were used in PCR. The protocol was immunoSEQ multiplex PCR, while the TCRdb copy is restricted to in-frame clones and leaves out a portion. Of 150,000 to 250,000 clones in the sample, 82% were seen once. Source material: PBMCs. Source of these receptors: a woman aged 45-65 years in good health and CMV-seropositive.

The chain uses TRBV27 and TRBJ1-6, with a tentative D call TRBD1 (6 bases). CDR1 and CDR2 from the germline V gene are MNHEY and SMNVEV (reference sequence). V lost 3 bases and J lost 4, with 16 bases in between. This CDR3 is 17 amino acids long. The CDR3 loop is CASSLGAGPFYNSPLHF. The CDR3 region has the DNA TGTGCCAGCAGTTTGGGGGCAGGGCCATTTTATAATTCACCCCTCCACTTT.

The rearrangement links TRBV28 to TRBJ1-2; 9 bases map to TRBD1. The CDR3 sequence is 14 residues long. From germline, CDR1 is MDHEN and CDR2 SYDVKM. V lost 7 bases, J lost 10 bases, and 13 bases stayed unmatched. DNA for the CDR3: TGTGCCAGCATCAACAAAGGGACAGGGAGGTCCTACACCTTC. Translating gives CASINKGTGRSYTF.

The V and J genes are TRBV28 and TRBJ1-2; D possibly corresponds to TRBD1 (6 bases). V was clipped by 4 bases and J by 5 bases, with 11 bases between them. The CDR3 runs 13 residues. Germline V gene sequence: CDR1 MDHEN, CDR2 SYDVKM. CDR3 protein: CASSSTQGYGYTF. The CDR3 DNA follows: TGTGCCAGCAGTTCCACACAGGGTTATGGCTACACCTTC.

The rearrangement uses TRBV4-1 and TRBJ2-7; TRBD1 matches at 8 bases. Germline-derived CDR1 and CDR2 are MGHRA and YSYEKL. This CDR3 comprises 14 residues. V was clipped by 3 bases and J by 7 bases; unmatched bases: 8. The CDR3 spells CASSQALGQGEQYF. The CDR3 nucleotides read TGCGCCAGCAGCCAGGCCCTCGGACAGGGTGAGCAGTACTTC.